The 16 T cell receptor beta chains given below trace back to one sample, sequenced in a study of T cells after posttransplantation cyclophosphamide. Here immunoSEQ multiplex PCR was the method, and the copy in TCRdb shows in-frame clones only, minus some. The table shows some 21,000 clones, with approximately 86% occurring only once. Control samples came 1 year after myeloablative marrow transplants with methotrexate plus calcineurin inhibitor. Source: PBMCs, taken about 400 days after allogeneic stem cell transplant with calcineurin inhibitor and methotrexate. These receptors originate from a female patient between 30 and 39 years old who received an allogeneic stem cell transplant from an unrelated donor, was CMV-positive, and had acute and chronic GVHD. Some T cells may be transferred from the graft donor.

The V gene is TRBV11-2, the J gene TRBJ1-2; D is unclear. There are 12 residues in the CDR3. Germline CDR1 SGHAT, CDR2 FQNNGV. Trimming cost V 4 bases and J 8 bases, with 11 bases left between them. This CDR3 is CASSSPGAGYTF. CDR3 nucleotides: TGTGCCAGCAGCTCCCCCGGAGCGGGCTACACCTTC.

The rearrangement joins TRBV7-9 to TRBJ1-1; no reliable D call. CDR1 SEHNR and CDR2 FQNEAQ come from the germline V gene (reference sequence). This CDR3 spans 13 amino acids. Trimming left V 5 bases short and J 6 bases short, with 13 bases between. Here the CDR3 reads CASSHNSNAEAFF. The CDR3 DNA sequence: TGTGCCAGCAGCCATAACTCAAACGCTGAAGCTTTCTTT.

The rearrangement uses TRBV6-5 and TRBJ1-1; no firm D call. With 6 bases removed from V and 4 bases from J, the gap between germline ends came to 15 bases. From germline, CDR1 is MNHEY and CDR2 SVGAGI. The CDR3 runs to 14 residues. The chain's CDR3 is CASSRTTPGTEAFF. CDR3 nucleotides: TGTGCCAGCAGCCGAACGACCCCAGGCACTGAAGCTTTCTTT.

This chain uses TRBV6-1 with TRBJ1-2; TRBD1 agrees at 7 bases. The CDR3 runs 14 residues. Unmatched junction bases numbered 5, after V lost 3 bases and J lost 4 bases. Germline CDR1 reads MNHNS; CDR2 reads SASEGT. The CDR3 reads CASSDEGQIYGYTF. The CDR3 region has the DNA TGTGCCAGCAGTGACGAGGGACAGATCTATGGCTACACCTTC.

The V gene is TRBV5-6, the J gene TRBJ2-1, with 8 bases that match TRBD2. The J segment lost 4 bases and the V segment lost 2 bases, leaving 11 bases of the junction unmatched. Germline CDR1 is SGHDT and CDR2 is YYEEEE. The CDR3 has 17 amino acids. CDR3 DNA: TGTGCCAGCAGCTTTGGGGTCCTAGCGGGCACTTACAATGAGCAGTTCTTC. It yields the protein CASSFGVLAGTYNEQFF.

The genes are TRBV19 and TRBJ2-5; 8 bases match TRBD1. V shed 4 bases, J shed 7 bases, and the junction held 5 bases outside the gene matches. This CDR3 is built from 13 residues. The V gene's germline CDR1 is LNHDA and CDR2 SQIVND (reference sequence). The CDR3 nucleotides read TGTGCCAGTAGTACTGGACAGGGCGCGACCCAGTACTTC. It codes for CASSTGQGATQYF. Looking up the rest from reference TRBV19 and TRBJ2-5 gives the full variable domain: DGGITQSPKYLFRKEGQNVTLSCEQNLNHDAMYWYRQDPGQGLRLIYYSQIVNDFQKGDIAEGYSVSREKKESFPLTVTSAQKNPTAFYLCASSTGQGATQYFGPGTRLLVL.

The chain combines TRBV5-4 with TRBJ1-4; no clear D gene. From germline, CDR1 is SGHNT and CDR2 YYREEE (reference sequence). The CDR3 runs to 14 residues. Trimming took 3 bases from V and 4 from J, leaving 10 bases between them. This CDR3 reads CASSSTDRNEKLFF. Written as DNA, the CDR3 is TGTGCCAGCAGCTCTACAGATCGTAATGAAAAACTGTTTTTT.

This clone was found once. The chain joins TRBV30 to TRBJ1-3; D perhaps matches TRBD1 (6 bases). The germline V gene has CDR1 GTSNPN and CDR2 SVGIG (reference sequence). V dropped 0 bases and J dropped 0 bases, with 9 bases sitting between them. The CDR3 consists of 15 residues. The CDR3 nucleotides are TGTGCCTGGAGTGTACAGGGCGGCTCTGGAAACACCATATATTTT. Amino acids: CAWSVQGGSGNTIYF.

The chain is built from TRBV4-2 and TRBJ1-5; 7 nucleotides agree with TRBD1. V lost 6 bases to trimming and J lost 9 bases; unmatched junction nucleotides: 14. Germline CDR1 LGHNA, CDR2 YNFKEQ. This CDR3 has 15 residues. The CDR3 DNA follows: TGTGCCAGCAGACACAGGGACAGAGAAGAGGGGCCCCAGCATTTT. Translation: CASRHRDREEGPQHF.

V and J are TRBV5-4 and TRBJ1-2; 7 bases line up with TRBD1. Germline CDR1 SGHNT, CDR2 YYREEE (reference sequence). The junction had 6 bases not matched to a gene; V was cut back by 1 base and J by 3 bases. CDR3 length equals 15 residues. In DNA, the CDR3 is TGTGCCAGCAGCTTGCCGACAGGGCTAGACTATGGCTACACCTTC. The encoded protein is CASSLPTGLDYGYTF.

CDR3 sequence reads: CAIRESGNTIYF. DNA for the CDR3: TGTGCCATCCGCGAGTCTGGAAACACCATATATTTT. This sequence joins TRBV6-1 and TRBJ1-3; no definite D call. The ends were cut back, 10 bases at V and 1 base at J, with 8 bases in the middle. The CDR3 runs to 12 residues. Germline V gene data show CDR1 as MNHNS and CDR2 as SASEGT.

CDR3 sequence reads: CASSPNTGNTEAFF. The CDR3, as DNA: TGTGCCAGCAGCCCGAACACAGGGAACACTGAAGCTTTCTTT. The chain carries TRBV11-2 and TRBJ1-1; the D gene is possibly TRBD1 (5 bases). CDR1 and CDR2 (germline): SGHAT, FQNNGV. Trimming removed 5 bases from V and 1 base from J, with 11 bases in between. The CDR3 runs 14 residues.

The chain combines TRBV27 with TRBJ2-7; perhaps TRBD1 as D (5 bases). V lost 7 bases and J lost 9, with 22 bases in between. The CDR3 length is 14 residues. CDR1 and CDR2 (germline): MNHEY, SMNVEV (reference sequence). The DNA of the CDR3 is TGTGCCAGCACCCCCCAGGGCGGTCAAGTGGGGCAGTACTTC. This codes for CASTPQGGQVGQYF.

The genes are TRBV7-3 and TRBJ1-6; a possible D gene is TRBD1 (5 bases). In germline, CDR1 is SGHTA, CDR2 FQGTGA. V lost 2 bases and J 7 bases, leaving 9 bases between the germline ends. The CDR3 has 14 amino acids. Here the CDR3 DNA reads TGTGCCAGCAGCTTACTGGGGCTGAATTCACCCCTCCACTTT. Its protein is CASSLLGLNSPLHF. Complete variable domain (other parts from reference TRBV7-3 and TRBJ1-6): GAGVSQTPSNKVTEKGKYVELRCDPISGHTALYWYRQSLGQGPEFLIYFQGTGAADDSGLPNDRFFAVRPEGSVSTLKIQRTERGDSAVYLCASSLLGLNSPLHFGNGTRLTVT.

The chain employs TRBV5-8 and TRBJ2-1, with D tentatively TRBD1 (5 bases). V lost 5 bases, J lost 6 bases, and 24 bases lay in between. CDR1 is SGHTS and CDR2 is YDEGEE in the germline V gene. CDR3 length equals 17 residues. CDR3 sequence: CASSLVSPGQGSNEQFF. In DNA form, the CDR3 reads TGTGCCAGCAGTCTTGTTTCCCCCGGTCAGGGAAGCAATGAGCAGTTCTTC. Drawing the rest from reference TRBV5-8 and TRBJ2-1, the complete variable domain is EAGVTQSPTHLIKTRGQQATLRCSPISGHTSVYWYQQALGLGLQFLLWYDEGEERNRGNFPPRFSGRQFPNYSSELNVNALELEDSALYLCASSLVSPGQGSNEQFFGPGTRLTVL.

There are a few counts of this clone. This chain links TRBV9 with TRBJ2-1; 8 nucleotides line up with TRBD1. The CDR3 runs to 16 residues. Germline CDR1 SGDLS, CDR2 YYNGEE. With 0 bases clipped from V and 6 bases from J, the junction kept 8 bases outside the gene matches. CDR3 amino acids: CASSVGLTGGFNEQFF. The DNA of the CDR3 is TGTGCCAGCAGCGTAGGTCTAACAGGGGGGTTCAATGAGCAGTTCTTC.